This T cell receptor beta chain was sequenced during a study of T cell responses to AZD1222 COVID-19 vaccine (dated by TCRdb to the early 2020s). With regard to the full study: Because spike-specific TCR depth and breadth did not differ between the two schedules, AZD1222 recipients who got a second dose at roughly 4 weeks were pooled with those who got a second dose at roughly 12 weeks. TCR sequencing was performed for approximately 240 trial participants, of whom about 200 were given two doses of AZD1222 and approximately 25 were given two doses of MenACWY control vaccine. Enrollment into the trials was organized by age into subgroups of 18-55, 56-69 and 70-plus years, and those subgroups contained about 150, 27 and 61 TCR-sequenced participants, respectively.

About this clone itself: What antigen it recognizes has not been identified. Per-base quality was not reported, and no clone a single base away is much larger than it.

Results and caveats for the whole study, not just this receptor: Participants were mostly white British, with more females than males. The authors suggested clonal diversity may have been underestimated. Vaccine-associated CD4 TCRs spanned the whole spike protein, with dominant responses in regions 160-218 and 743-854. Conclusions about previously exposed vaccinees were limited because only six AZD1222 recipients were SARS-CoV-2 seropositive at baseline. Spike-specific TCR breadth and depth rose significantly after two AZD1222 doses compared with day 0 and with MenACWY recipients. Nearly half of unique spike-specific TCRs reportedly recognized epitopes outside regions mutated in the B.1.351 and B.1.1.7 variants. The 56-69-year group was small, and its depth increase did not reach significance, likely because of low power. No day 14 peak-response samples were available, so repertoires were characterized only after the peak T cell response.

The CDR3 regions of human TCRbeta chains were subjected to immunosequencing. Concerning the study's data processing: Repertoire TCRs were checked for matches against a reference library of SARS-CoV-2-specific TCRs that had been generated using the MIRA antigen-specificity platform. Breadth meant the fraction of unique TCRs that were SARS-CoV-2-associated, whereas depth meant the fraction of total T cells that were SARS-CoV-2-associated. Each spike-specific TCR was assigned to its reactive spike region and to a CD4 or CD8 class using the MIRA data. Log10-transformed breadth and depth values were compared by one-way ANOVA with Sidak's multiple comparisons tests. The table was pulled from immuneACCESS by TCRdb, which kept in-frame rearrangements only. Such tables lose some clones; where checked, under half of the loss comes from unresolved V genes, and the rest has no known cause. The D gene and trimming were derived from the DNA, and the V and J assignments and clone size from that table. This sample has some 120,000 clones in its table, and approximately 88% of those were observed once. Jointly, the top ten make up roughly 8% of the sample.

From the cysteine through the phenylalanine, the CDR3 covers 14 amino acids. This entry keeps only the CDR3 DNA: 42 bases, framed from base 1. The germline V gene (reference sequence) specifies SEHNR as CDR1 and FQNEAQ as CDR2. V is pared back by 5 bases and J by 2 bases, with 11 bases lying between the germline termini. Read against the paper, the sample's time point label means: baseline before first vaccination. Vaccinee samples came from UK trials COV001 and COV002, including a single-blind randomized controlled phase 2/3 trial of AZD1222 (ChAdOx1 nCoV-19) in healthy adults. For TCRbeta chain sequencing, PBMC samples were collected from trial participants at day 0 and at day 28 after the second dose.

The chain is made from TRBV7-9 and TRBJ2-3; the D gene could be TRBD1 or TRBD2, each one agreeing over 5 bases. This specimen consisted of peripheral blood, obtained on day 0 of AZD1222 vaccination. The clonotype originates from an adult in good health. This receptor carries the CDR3 CASSPGTITDTQYF. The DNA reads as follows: TGTGCCAGCAGCCCCGGGACGATCACAGATACGCAGTATTTT.